One and the same sample provided the 3 T cell receptor beta chains below, sequenced in a study of response to subunit inactivated influenza vaccine. TCRdb reprocessed the RT-PCR reads with MiXCR, giving one entry per CDR3 protein. The profile shows 600,000 to 850,000 distinct CDR3 sequences, 12% to 15% of them singletons. The sample was PBMCs from blood, taken less than 15 days before vaccination. The origin of the receptors is a man in his forties or fifties who received an inactivated influenza vaccine.

Only a few counts were recorded for this clonotype. V usage is TRBV24-1 and J usage is TRBJ2-3; D unresolved. CDR3 size: 14 residues. V was shortened by 9 bases and J by 0 bases, with 12 bases between the two germline ends. Germline assignment: CDR1 KGHDR and CDR2 SFDVKD. The CDR3 region has the DNA TGTGCCACCGGGGAAAAGGATAGCACAGATACGCAGTATTTT. Translated, it gives CATGEKDSTDTQYF.

The sample holds a few counts of this clonotype. The chain is built from TRBV6-1 and TRBJ2-7; perhaps TRBD1 as D (6 bases). The CDR3 consists of 14 residues. Germline V gene lookup returns CDR1 MNHNS and CDR2 SASEGT. Trimming stripped 2 bases from V and 0 bases from J, with 8 bases between. The CDR3 loop reads CASSEQGSSYEQYF. The CDR3 nucleotides read TGTGCCAGCAGTGAACAGGGGAGCTCCTACGAGCAGTACTTC.

This clonotype was seen more than once but under ten times. The chain couples TRBV13 to TRBJ2-3; maybe TRBD2 (5 bases). Germline-derived CDR1 and CDR2 are PRHDT and FYEKMQ (reference sequence). The V and J ends lost 4 bases and 6 bases respectively, with 17 bases between them. This CDR3 has 15 residues. DNA for the CDR3: TGTGCCAGCAGCTCCGTAGCGTGGGGTGGGGATACGCAGTATTTT. Residues: CASSSVAWGGDTQYF. Variable domain in full (rest from reference TRBV13 and TRBJ2-3): AAGVIQSPRHLIKEKRETATLKCYPIPRHDTVYWYQQGPGQDPQFLISFYEKMQSDKGSIPDRFSAQQFSDYHSELNMSSLELGDSALYFCASSSVAWGGDTQYFGPGTRLTVL.